These 4 T cell receptor beta chains were sequenced from one sample in a study of vaccination effects on CD4 cells after COVID-19. These TCRs' antigens remain unknown. TCRdb's table, derived via immunoSEQ multiplex PCR, lists solely in-frame clones and lacks some. This sample yields roughly 19,000 clones, of which over 65% are seen a single time; approximately 9.1% belongs to the top ten. Pools of viral peptides were used by the ViraFEST assay to expand antigen-specific CD4+ T cells ahead of sequencing. Isolating CD4+ T cells followed roughly ten days of culture. Each vaccine recipient was nucleocapsid antibody negative and had no prior SARS-CoV-2 infection. Specimen: CD4+ T cells from PBMCs cultured with HCoV-NL63 spike peptides, collected before COVID-19 vaccination. The receptors were sampled from a human donor who received a COVID-19 vaccine.

This clone was observed a few times. The J gene is TRBJ1-1, the V gene TRBV3-1 (or the pseudogene TRBV3-2); 7 positions agree with TRBD1. V trimming: 4 bases; J trimming: 4 bases; junction bases outside the gene matches: 6. CDR1 LGHDT and CDR2 YNNKEL come from the germline V gene (reference sequence). The CDR3 spans 14 residues. CDR3 in amino acids: CASSPRDSSTEAFF. DNA of the CDR3: TGTGCCAGCAGCCCGCGGGACAGTAGCACTGAAGCTTTCTTT.

This chain joins TRBV6-1 and TRBJ2-7; 7 bases are a match to TRBD1. Germline assignment: CDR1 MNHNS and CDR2 SASEGT. CDR3 size: 16 residues. The ends lost 4 bases at V and 0 bases at J; junction bases unmatched: 9. For the CDR3, the DNA is TGTGCCAGCAGTGCTAGGCCGACAGGGAGCTCCTACGAGCAGTACTTC. Its protein product is CASSARPTGSSYEQYF.

The V call is TRBV11-2, the J call TRBJ2-6; D is unresolved. The CDR3 has 17 residues. V was trimmed by 2 bases and J by 0 bases, leaving 11 bases between them. Per germline, CDR1 SGHAT and CDR2 FQNNGV. The CDR3, as DNA: TGTGCCAGCAGCTTATTACCCCTCGGCTCTGGGGCCAACGTCCTGACTTTC. This translates into CASSLLPLGSGANVLTF.

This rearrangement joins TRBV18 to TRBJ1-2, with D maybe TRBD1 (6 bases). Germline V gene lookup returns CDR1 KGHSH and CDR2 LQKENI. This CDR3 contains 16 residues. Trimming removed 4 bases from V and 7 bases from J, with 22 bases in between. The CDR3 reads CASSLRDTESVVGYTF. As DNA, the CDR3 is TGTGCCAGCTCACTCCGGGACACCGAGAGCGTGGTTGGCTACACCTTC.